Listed below are T cell receptor beta chains from one sample, sequenced in a study of cytomegalovirus exposure and HLA in healthy donors. Data came from immunoSEQ multiplex PCR; TCRdb stores just in-frame clones and leaves some out. The data hold roughly 150,000 clones, with around 75% observed a single time. The sample comprised PBMCs. The receptors were sampled from a man aged 18 to 29 in good health and CMV-seropositive. CDR3s include the opening cysteine and the closing phenylalanine or tryptophan. The order of the fields is clone size, V gene, J gene, D gene, CDR3 protein, CDR3 DNA. A D gene is named only where the DNA matches it firmly. Size tells how often a clone was seen (once, few, many) or the class of an expanded clone, and some rows leave it out.

.,TRBV18,TRBJ2-1,.,CASSPGGSYNEQFF,TGTGCCAGCTCACCCGGGGGCTCCTACAATGAGCAGTTCTTC
.,TRBV28,TRBJ1-5,.,CASSLGQPSQPQHF,TGTGCCAGCAGTTTGGGGCAGCCCTCTCAGCCCCAGCATTTT
once,TRBV5-1,TRBJ2-5,TRBD2,CASSLGGGPEETQYF,TGCGCCAGCAGCTTGGGCGGGGGACCTGAAGAGACCCAGTACTTC
.,TRBV7-6,TRBJ1-2,.,CASSLDGYGYTF,TGTGCCAGCAGCTTAGACGGGTATGGCTACACCTTC
.,TRBV11-3,TRBJ2-6,.,CASSLHSGANVLTF,TGTGCCAGCAGCTTACACTCTGGGGCCAACGTCCTGACTTTC
.,TRBV5-1,TRBJ2-7,.,CASSFRLATDEQYF,TGCGCCAGCAGCTTTAGGCTAGCCACGGACGAGCAGTACTTC
few,TRBV5-1,TRBJ2-7,TRBD1,CASSLDRGYEQYF,TGCGCCAGCAGCTTGGACAGGGGTTACGAGCAGTACTTC
.,TRBV27,TRBJ2-3,TRBD1,CASSFTGDTDTQYF,TGTGCCAGCAGTTTCACAGGGGACACAGATACGCAGTATTTT
few,TRBV5-1,TRBJ1-2,.,CASSLVRGLGSYTF,TGCGCCAGCAGCTTGGTCAGGGGCCTGGGGAGCTACACCTTC
few,TRBV5-6,TRBJ2-7,.,CASSPGASSYEQYF,TGTGCCAGCAGCCCAGGGGCAAGCTCCTACGAGCAGTACTTC
once,TRBV7-3,TRBJ2-7,TRBD1,CASSRDRNSYEQYF,TGTGCCAGCAGCAGGGACAGAAACTCCTACGAGCAGTACTTC
.,TRBV28,TRBJ2-7,.,CASSLLPHEQYF,TGTGCCAGCAGTTTGCTACCCCACGAGCAGTACTTC
.,TRBV25-1,TRBJ2-3,TRBD2,CASSGNPSGRALDTQYF,TGTGCCAGCAGTGGGAATCCTAGCGGGAGGGCCTTAGATACGCAGTATTTT
.,TRBV5-1,TRBJ2-2,.,CASSSWTGELFF,TGCGCCAGCAGCTCCTGGACAGGGGAGCTGTTTTTT